The 15 T cell receptor beta chains below come from one sample, sequenced in a study of beta chain features in type 1 diabetes. Study-wide findings and caveats: Shorter TCRB CDR3s, moderately but significantly so, marked every one of the four CD4+ subsets in Type 1 diabetes patients.

These receptors have no known antigen. Reverse transcription of all isolated RNA meant that expressed TCRB transcripts were sequenced. Using immunoSEQ multiplex PCR, the repertoire was profiled, and TCRdb retains in-frame clones only, with some absent. Among 300,000 or so clones listed, roughly 14% were seen once. The sample was naive CD4+ T cells from blood. All receptors derive from a woman aged 18-35 years with type 1 diabetes.

Only a few counts were recorded for this clone. J is TRBJ2-1 and V is TRBV5-4; maybe TRBD1 (5 bases). This CDR3 region has 15 residues. V shed 2 bases and J shed 0 bases, with 9 bases lying between them. From germline, CDR1 is SGHNT and CDR2 YYREEE (reference sequence). CDR3 protein: CASSFGARSYNEQFF. DNA of the CDR3: TGTGCCAGCAGCTTTGGGGCTCGCTCCTACAATGAGCAGTTCTTC.

The genes are TRBV7-3 and TRBJ2-1; 7 bases line up with TRBD2. This CDR3 spans 16 amino acids. Looked up from germline, CDR1 is SGHTA and CDR2 is FQGTGA. Trimming removed 0 bases from V and 7 bases from J; junction bases left unmatched: 9. The CDR3 nucleotides read TGTGCCAGCAGCTTAACACGGGACTCCGGGGGGAATGAGCAGTTCTTC. This gives the protein CASSLTRDSGGNEQFF.

This clone was observed a handful of times. For the CDR3, the DNA is TGTGCCTGGAGTGGGACTAGCGGGAGAGATACGCAGTATTTT. As protein: CAWSGTSGRDTQYF. The chain has TRBV30 and TRBJ2-3, with TRBD2 identical over 13 bases. The CDR3 consists of 14 residues. Trimming at V came to 1 base and at J to 5 bases, leaving 0 bases not matched to a gene. Germline V gene sequence: CDR1 GTSNPN, CDR2 SVGIG (reference sequence).

The J gene is TRBJ1-5, the V gene TRBV18; D may be TRBD1 (6 bases). The germline gives CDR1 KGHSH, CDR2 LQKENI. Trimming stripped 5 bases from V and 3 bases from J, with 11 bases between. The CDR3 loop spans 14 amino acids. Here the CDR3 DNA reads TGTGCCAGCTCATCCGGACAGATCAATCAGCCCCAGCATTTT. Translated, it gives CASSSGQINQPQHF. Combining the CDR3 with reference TRBV18 and TRBJ1-5 gives the whole variable domain NAGVMQNPRHLVRRRGQEARLRCSPMKGHSHVYWYRQLPEEGLKFMVYLQKENIIDESGMPKERFSAEFPKEGPSILRIQQVVRGDSAAYFCASSSGQINQPQHFGDGTRLSIL.

This clone turned up a few times. The CDR3 DNA reads as TGTGCCTGGAGCTCAGCGGACCGCTACAATGAGCAGTTCTTC. It yields the protein CAWSSADRYNEQFF. The rearrangement uses TRBV30 and TRBJ2-1; D may be TRBD2 (5 bases). The ends were cut back, 3 bases at V and 3 bases at J, with 12 bases in the middle. The germline CDR1 and CDR2 sequences are GTSNPN and SVGIG (reference sequence). The CDR3 runs 14 residues.

V is TRBV2 and J is TRBJ2-7, with D possibly called TRBD1 or TRBD2 (7 bases each). Germline loops: CDR1 SNHLY, CDR2 FYNNEI. The CDR3 has 13 residues. Trimming stripped 10 bases from V and 7 bases from J, with 20 bases between. Written as DNA, the CDR3 is TGTGCCACCAGGGGGGGAACTAAAGGGGAGCAGTACTTC. This gives the protein CATRGGTKGEQYF.

The chain joins TRBV5-1 to TRBJ2-3, with 8 nucleotides matching TRBD2. The CDR3 covers 16 residues. The germline CDR1 and CDR2 sequences are SGHRS and YFSETQ. V gave up 3 bases and J gave up 2 bases; unmatched junction bases: 8. The CDR3 spells CASSYSALAATDTQYF. The CDR3 DNA reads as TGCGCCAGCAGCTATAGCGCACTAGCGGCCACAGATACGCAGTATTTT.

This clone was seen more than once but under ten times. This chain uses TRBV13 with TRBJ1-1; perhaps TRBD1 as D (5 bases). This CDR3 is built from 12 residues. Per the germline V gene, CDR1 is PRHDT and CDR2 is FYEKMQ (reference sequence). V was trimmed by 5 bases and J by 2 bases, leaving 6 bases between them. CDR3 loop: CASSQGNTEAFF. The CDR3 coding sequence is TGTGCCAGCAGCCAGGGTAACACTGAAGCTTTCTTT.

This chain uses TRBV20-1 with TRBJ2-7, with no clear D. CDR1 and CDR2 from the germline V gene are DFQATT and SNEGSKA (reference sequence). The CDR3 totals 10 residues. Between the trimmed V and J ends, which lost 6 bases and 4 bases, there was a span of 7 bases. CDR3 sequence reads: CSAYLYEQYF. CDR3 nucleotides: TGCAGTGCGTATTTATACGAGCAGTACTTC.

Points on this clone: Additional DNA sequences in this sample encode the identical CDR3. The CDR3: CASSPGQSTDTQYF. CDR3 nucleotide sequence: TGTGCCAGCTCACCTGGACAGTCCACAGATACGCAGTATTTT. The gene calls are TRBV18 and TRBJ2-3, with D possibly being TRBD1 (6 bases). V gave up 3 bases and J gave up 2 bases, with 9 bases separating them. CDR3 length: 14 amino acids. The germline gives CDR1 KGHSH, CDR2 LQKENI.

The J gene is TRBJ2-5, the V gene TRBV10-3; D may be TRBD2 (5 bases). The CDR3 totals 12 residues. The V and J ends lost 10 bases and 0 bases respectively, with 9 bases between them. Germline loops: CDR1 ENHRY, CDR2 SYGVKD. CDR3 sequence reads: CATQADQETQYF. The CDR3 DNA reads as TGTGCCACCCAAGCGGACCAAGAGACCCAGTACTTC.

This clone was counted ten times or more. The rearrangement joins TRBV29-1 to TRBJ2-5; D gene unclear. V lost 4 bases and J 5 bases, leaving 11 bases between the germline ends. This CDR3 region has 12 residues. The V gene's germline CDR1 is SQVTM and CDR2 ANQGSEA. The CDR3 DNA reads as TGCAGCGTTGTTCGGTCGTCGGAGACCCAGTACTTC. It specifies CSVVRSSETQYF.

The J gene is TRBJ2-4, the V gene TRBV7-6; TRBD1 aligns across 9 bases. This CDR3 has 19 amino acids. Germline lookup yields CDR1 SGHVS and CDR2 FNYEAQ. With V trimmed by 5 bases and J by 7 bases, 21 bases remained unmatched. The CDR3 DNA sequence: TGTGCCAGCAGCGGCTGGGACAGGGTGGGGGGTATATCGCCGAACATTCAGTACTTC. Amino acids: CASSGWDRVGGISPNIQYF.

The chain links TRBV25-1 to TRBJ2-1; 8 positions match TRBD2. This CDR3 comprises 17 residues. Unmatched junction bases numbered 8, after V lost 2 bases and J lost 2 bases. Germline assignment: CDR1 MGHDK and CDR2 SYGVNS. The CDR3 DNA reads as TGTGCCAGCAGTGAACCCTCTATAGCGGGACCCTACAATGAGCAGTTCTTC. Translation gives CASSEPSIAGPYNEQFF.

The chain recombines TRBV18 with TRBJ1-2; no definite D call. This CDR3 contains 15 residues. V lost 2 bases to trimming and J lost 7 bases, with 17 bases between them. Germline V gene lookup returns CDR1 KGHSH and CDR2 LQKENI. The CDR3 region is CASSPTWAPDGGYTF. The CDR3 DNA is TGTGCCAGCTCACCAACCTGGGCTCCTGACGGTGGCTACACCTTC.